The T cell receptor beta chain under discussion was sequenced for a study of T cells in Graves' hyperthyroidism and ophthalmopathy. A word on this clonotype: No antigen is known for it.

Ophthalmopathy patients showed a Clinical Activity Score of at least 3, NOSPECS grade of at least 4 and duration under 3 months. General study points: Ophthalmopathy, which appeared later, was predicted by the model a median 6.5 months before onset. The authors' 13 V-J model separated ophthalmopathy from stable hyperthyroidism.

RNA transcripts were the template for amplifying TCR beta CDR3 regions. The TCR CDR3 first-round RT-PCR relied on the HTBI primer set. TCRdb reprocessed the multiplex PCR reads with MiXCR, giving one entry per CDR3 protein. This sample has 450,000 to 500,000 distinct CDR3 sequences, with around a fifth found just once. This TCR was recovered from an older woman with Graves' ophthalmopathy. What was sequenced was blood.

This CDR3 reads CASTAGTSGKSYNEQFF. In DNA form, the CDR3 reads TGTGCCAGCACCGCTGGAACTAGCGGGAAATCCTACAATGAGCAGTTCTTC. This chain connects TRBV12-3 or TRBV12-4 to TRBJ2-1; 10 bases map to TRBD2. The CDR3 sequence is 17 residues long. Unmatched junction bases numbered 10, after V lost 7 bases and J lost 1 base.